This T cell receptor (beta chain) is drawn from a study of shared clonotypes between healthy human individuals. The protocol was immunoSEQ multiplex PCR, while the TCRdb copy is restricted to in-frame clones and leaves out a portion. In the table there are approximately 2.5 million clones, 93% of which are singletons. CDR3 length: 16 amino acids. Germline loops: CDR1 KGHSH, CDR2 LQKENI. V lost 3 bases and J 2 bases, leaving 15 bases between the germline ends. The sequence came from a man between 18 and 35 years old in good health. Some clones in this sample may be carry-over from other donors' samples. The material sequenced was naive CD4+ T cells from PBMCs. Indicated subset: CD45RA+ positively selected. V usage is TRBV18 and J usage is TRBJ2-3; no clear D gene. The CDR3 is CASSPLKPGLTDTQYF. DNA of the CDR3: TGTGCCAGCTCACCTTTGAAACCGGGCCTCACAGATACGCAGTATTTT.